Included here is one TCR beta chain sequence, with context. Its target is unknown. PCR used 60 Vbeta primers and 13 Jbeta primers. Sequencing was performed with immunoSEQ multiplex PCR; in TCRdb, only in-frame clones are kept and a portion is missing. The table records 57,000 or so clones, 75% to 85% of them present only once. This sample is part of a study of cytomegalovirus exposure and HLA in healthy donors. Points from the study as a whole: Many donors carried some public TCRs, although rarity characterized most TCR sequences. Certain indistinguishable V segments, among them TRBV6-2 and TRBV6-3, were excluded. Cytomegalovirus association was listed for around 170 TCR beta chains.

This CDR3 region has 14 residues. Trimming shortened V by 2 bases and J by 6 bases, and 11 bases separated the two germline ends. Germline CDR1 is SGHNT and CDR2 is YYREEE (reference sequence). The donors were healthy bone marrow donors. The sequencing input was PBMCs. The V gene is TRBV5-4, the J gene TRBJ2-2; possibly TRBD2 for D (5 bases). The TCR originated in a man aged 45-65 years in good health and CMV-seropositive. CDR3 nucleotides: TGTGCCAGCAGCTTAGACTGGGGAGCCGGGGAGCTGTTTTTT. This translates into CASSLDWGAGELFF.